The subject of this entry is one T cell receptor beta chain. Clones were read by immunoSEQ multiplex PCR, and TCRdb kept only the in-frame ones, dropping some. The table lists 120,000 or so clones, approximately 90% of them singletons, with roughly 8.6% in the top ten. This sample is part of a study of control samples from healthy donors and cancer patients. CDR1 MNHNY and CDR2 SVGAGI come from the germline V gene (reference sequence). The trim removed 5 bases at V and 5 bases at J, leaving 4 bases unmatched. This CDR3 contains 13 residues. Specimen: blood. The clonotype comes from a man younger than 35 in good health. This chain connects TRBV6-6 to TRBJ2-7, with 9 bases identical to TRBD1. Written as DNA, the CDR3 is TGTGCCAGCAGTAGGGACAGGGAGAACGAGCAGTACTTC. Protein sequence: CASSRDRENEQYF.